This entry lists 6 T cell receptor beta chains sequenced from one sample in a study of control samples from healthy donors and cancer patients. Data came from immunoSEQ multiplex PCR; TCRdb stores just in-frame clones and leaves some out. The table lists some 76,000 clones, roughly 89% of them singletons, with around a fifth in the top ten. Input material: PBMCs. These receptors came from a man in his 60s with lung cancer.

This clone has more than one count but fewer than ten. The chain carries TRBV5-1 and TRBJ2-3, with a tentative D call TRBD2 (5 bases). The V end was cut by 6 bases, the J end by 11 bases, with 10 bases between. From germline, CDR1 is SGHRS and CDR2 YFSETQ. This CDR3 spans 10 amino acids. The chain's CDR3 is CASTWGVQYF. For the CDR3, the DNA is TGCGCCAGCACCTGGGGAGTGCAGTATTTT.

This sequence joins TRBV19 and TRBJ2-1; D is perhaps TRBD1 (5 bases). V dropped 4 bases and J dropped 0 bases, with 13 bases sitting between them. CDR3 length: 16 residues. CDR1 and CDR2 (germline): LNHDA, SQIVND (reference sequence). The DNA for the CDR3 is TGTGCCAGTAGTAAGCAGACAGTGAGCTCCTACAATGAGCAGTTCTTC. This translates into CASSKQTVSSYNEQFF.

The chain is built from TRBV7-6 and TRBJ2-5; the match to TRBD2 covers 8 bases. Germline V gene data show CDR1 as SGHVS and CDR2 as FNYEAQ. The CDR3 length is 15 residues. After removal of 2 bases from V and 1 base from J, the junction contained 3 bases not matched to a gene. CDR3 loop: CASSLNSGVQETQYF. Written as DNA, the CDR3 is TGTGCCAGCAGCTTAAATAGCGGGGTCCAAGAGACCCAGTACTTC.

This chain connects TRBV6-1 to TRBJ2-7; possible D gene TRBD1, 6 bases. The CDR3 totals 15 residues. Trimming removed 3 bases from V and 0 bases from J, with 12 bases in between. Germline values: CDR1 MNHNS, CDR2 SASEGT. The CDR3, as DNA: TGTGCCAGCAGTGACACCTTGACAGGCTCCTACGAGCAGTACTTC. It codes for CASSDTLTGSYEQYF.

The chain has TRBV7-2 and TRBJ2-2, with TRBD1 as a possible D gene (7 bases). From germline, CDR1 is SGHTA and CDR2 FQGNSA. Trimming pared 5 bases from V and 6 bases from J, leaving 16 bases between. The CDR3 runs to 15 residues. CDR3 loop: CASSQRVGGPGELFF. The CDR3 coding sequence is TGTGCCAGCAGCCAGCGGGTAGGGGGCCCCGGGGAGCTGTTTTTT.

About this clone itself: At one of its ends the junction is not consistent with the germline gene, which may arise from a read error. V usage is TRBV5-8 and J usage is TRBJ2-4; 8 bases are a match to TRBD1. The CDR3 is 13 residues long. Germline lookup yields CDR1 SGHTS and CDR2 YDEGEE. The CDR3 loop is CVSSLDRENIQYF. The CDR3 region has the DNA TGTGTCAGCAGCTTGGACAGGGAAAACATTCAGTACTTC.